This TCR beta chain was identified in a study of blood T cells in healthy people across ages. Combining a sample-barcoded 5' primer with a J-beta primer mix, a second PCR ran for roughly 7 to 11 cycles. A single record per CDR3 protein comes from TCRdb applying MiXCR to the 5' RACE reads. The sample carries more than 900,000 distinct CDR3 sequences, 25% to 35% recorded once. Samples each had at least 5.5 micrograms of total RNA extracted. This clonotype was seen only a few times. The CDR3 runs 15 residues. Germline V gene data show CDR1 as SGDLS and CDR2 as YYNGEE. The V gene lost 0 bases and the J gene lost 1 base, with 10 bases spanning the gap. The same sample was also used in a study of T cells of mothers and their children.

The clonotype originates from a woman between 40 and 50 years old in good health. Sequencing was performed on blood. V usage is TRBV9 and J usage is TRBJ1-2, with D tentatively TRBD1 (5 bases). The CDR3 loop is CASSVEGNVNYGYTF. CDR3 sequence (DNA): TGTGCCAGCAGCGTAGAGGGGAACGTTAACTATGGCTACACCTTC.